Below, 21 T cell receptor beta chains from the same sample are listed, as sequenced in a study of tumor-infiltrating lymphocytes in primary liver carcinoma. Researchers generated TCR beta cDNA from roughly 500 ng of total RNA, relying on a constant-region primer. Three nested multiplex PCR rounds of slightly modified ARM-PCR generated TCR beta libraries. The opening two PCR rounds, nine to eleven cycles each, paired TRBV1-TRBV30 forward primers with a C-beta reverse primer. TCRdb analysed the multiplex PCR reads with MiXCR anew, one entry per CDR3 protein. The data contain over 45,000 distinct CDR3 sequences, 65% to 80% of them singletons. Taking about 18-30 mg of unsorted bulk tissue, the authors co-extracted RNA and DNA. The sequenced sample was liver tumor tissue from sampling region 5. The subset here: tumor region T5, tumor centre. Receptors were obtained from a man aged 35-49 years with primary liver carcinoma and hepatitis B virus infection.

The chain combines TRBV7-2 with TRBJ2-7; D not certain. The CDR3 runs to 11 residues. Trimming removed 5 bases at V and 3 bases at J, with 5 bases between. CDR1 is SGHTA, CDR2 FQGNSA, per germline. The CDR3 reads CASSGLYEQYF. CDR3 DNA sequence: TGTGCCAGCAGCGGGCTCTACGAGCAGTACTTC.

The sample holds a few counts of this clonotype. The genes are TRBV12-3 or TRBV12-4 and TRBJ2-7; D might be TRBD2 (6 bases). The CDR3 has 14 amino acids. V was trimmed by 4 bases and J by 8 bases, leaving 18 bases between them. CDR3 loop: CASSSGTVSDKQYF. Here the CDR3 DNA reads TGTGCCAGCAGTTCTGGGACTGTCTCCGACAAGCAGTACTTC.

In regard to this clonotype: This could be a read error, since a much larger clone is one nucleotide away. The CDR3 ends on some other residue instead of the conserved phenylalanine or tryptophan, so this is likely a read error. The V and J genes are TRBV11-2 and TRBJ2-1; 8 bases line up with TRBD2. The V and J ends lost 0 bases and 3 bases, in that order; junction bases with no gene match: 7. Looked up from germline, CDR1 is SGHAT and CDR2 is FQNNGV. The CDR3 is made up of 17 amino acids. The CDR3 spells CASSLDRGGRFYNEQFL. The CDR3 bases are TGTGCCAGCAGCTTAGATAGGGGCGGGAGGTTCTACAATGAGCAGTTCTTA.

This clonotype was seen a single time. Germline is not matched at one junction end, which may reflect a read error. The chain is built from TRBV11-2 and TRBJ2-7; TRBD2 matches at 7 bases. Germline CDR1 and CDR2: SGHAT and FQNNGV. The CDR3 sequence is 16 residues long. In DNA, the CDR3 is TGTGTCAGCACCTTAGTCCCCCAGCGGGGCTACTACGAGCAGTACTTC. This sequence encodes CVSTLVPQRGYYEQYF.

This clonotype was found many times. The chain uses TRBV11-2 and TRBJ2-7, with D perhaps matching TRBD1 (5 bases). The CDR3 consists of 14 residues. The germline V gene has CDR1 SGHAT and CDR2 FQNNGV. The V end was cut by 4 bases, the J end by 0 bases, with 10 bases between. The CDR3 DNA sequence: TGTGCCAGCAGCTCTAACAGGAACTCCTACGAGCAGTACTTC. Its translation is CASSSNRNSYEQYF.

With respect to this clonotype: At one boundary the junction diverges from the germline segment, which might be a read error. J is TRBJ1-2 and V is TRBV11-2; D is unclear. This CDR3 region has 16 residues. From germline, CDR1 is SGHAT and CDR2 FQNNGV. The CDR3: CASSLGRADTLYGYTF. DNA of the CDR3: TGTGCCAGCAGCTTAGGTCGTGCAGATACCCTCTATGGTTACACCTTC.

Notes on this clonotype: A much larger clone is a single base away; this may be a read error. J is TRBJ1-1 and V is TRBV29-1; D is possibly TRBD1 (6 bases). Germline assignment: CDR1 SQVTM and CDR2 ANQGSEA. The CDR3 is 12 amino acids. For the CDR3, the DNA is TGCAGCGTGGGGAGACAGGACACTGAAGCTTCCTTT. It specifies CSVGRQDTEASF. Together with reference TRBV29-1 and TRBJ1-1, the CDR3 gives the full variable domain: SAVISQKPSRDICQRGTSLTIQCQVDSQVTMMFWYRQQPGQSLTLIATANQGSEATYESGFVIDKFPISRPNLTFSTLTVSNMSPEDSSIYLCSVGRQDTEASFGQGTRLTVV.

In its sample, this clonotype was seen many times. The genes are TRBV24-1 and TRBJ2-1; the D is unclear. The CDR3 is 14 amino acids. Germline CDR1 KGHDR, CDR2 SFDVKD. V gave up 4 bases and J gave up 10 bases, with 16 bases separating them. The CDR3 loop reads CATSDLVGIGEQFF. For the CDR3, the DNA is TGTGCCACCAGTGACTTAGTTGGGATCGGGGAGCAGTTCTTC.

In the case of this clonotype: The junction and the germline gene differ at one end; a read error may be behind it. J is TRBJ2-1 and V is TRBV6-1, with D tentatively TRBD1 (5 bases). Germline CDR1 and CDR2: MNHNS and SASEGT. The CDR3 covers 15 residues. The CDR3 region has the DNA TGTGCCTGCAGTGAAGCTCTACAAGGGGTGGGTGAGCAGTTCTTC. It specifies CACSEALQGVGEQFF.

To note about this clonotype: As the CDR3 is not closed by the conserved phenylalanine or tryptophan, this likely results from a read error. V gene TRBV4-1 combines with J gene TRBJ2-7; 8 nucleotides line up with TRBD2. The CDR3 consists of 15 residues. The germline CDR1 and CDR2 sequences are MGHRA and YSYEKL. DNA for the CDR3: TGCCCCGTCAGCCGGTCGTTCGGGGGGGTTGACGAGCAGTACCTC. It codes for CPVSRSFGGVDEQYL.

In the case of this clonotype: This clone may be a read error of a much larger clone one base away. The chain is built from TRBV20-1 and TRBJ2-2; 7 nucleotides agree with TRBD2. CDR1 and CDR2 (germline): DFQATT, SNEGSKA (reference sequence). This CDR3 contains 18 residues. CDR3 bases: TGCAGTGCTAGAGATGAGGCTAGCGGAGCTTTTAACACCGGGGAGCCGTTTTTT. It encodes CSARDEASGAFNTGEPFF.

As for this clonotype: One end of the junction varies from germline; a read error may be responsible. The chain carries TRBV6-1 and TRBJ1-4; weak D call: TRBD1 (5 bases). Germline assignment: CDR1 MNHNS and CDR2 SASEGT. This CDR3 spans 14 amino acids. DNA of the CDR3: TGTGCCAGAAGTGGGGAAGGGGCGAATGCAAAACTGTTTTTT. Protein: CARSGEGANAKLFF.

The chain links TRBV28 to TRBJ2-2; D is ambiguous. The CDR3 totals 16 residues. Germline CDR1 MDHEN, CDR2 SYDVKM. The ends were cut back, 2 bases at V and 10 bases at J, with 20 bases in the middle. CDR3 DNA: TGTGCCAGCAGTTTACCCCGGGCAGGACCCGCCGAGGAGCTGTTTTTT. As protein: CASSLPRAGPAEELFF.

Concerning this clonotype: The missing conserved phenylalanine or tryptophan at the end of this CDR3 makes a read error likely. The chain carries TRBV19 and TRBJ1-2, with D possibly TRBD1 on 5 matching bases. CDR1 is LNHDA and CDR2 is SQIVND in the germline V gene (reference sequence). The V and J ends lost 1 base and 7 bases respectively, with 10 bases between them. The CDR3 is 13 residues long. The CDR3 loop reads CASSIGRGSGYTL. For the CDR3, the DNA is TGTGCCAGTAGTATAGGTCGGGGCAGTGGCTACACCCTC.

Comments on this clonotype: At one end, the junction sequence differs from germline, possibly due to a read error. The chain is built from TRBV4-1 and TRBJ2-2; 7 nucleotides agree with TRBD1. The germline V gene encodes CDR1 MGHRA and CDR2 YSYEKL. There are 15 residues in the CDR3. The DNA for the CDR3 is TGCGTCAGCGGCCTGAGACAGGGAGAAGCCGGGGAGCTGTTTTTT. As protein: CVSGLRQGEAGELFF.

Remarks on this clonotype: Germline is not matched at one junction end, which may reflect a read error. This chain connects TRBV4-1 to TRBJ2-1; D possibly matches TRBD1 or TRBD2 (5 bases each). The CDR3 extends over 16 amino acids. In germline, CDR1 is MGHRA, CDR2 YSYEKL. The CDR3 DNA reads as TGCGCCAGTAGCCAAGAAGCAGGGAGCTCCTACAATGTGCAGTTCTTC. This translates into CASSQEAGSSYNVQFF.

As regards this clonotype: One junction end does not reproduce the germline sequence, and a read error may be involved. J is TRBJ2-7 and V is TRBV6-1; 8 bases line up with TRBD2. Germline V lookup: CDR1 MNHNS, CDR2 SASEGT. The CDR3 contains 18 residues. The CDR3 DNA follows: TGTGCTAGCATCTTCCAGATTAGCGGGGCCCTGAGCTCCTACGAGCAGTACTTC. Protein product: CASIFQISGALSSYEQYF.

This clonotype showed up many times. CDR3 DNA: TGCGCCAGCAGTGCCTTTTCACAGGGTCCGGGGAGGAACACCGGGGAGCTGTTTTTT. It encodes CASSAFSQGPGRNTGELFF. The rearrangement uses TRBV10-1 and TRBJ2-2; tentatively, D is TRBD1 (6 bases). Between the trimmed V and J ends, which lost 4 bases and 1 base, there was a span of 22 bases. CDR3 size: 19 residues. CDR1 and CDR2 (germline): WNHNN, SYGVQD (reference sequence).

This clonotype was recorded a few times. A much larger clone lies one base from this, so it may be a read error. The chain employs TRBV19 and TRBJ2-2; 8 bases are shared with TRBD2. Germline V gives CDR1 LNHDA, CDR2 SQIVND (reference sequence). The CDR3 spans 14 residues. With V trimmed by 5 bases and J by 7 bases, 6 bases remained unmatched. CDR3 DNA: TGTGCCAGTAGTGTGGGACTAGTGGGCGGGGAGCTGTTTTTT. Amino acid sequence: CASSVGLVGGELFF.

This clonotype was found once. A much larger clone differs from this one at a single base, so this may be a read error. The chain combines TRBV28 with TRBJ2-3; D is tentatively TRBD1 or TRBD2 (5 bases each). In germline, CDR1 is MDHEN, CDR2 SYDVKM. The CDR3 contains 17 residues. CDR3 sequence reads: CDSGRSGAGTLGVGQYF. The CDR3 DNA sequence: TGTGACAGCGGCCGATCCGGAGCAGGGACCCTGGGTGTTGGGCAGTATTTT.

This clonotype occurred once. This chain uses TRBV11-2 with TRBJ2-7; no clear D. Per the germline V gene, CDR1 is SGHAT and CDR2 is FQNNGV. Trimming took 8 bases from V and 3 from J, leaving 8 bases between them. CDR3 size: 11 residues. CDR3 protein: CASDLVYEQYF. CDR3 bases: TGTGCCAGCGACTTAGTCTACGAGCAGTACTTC. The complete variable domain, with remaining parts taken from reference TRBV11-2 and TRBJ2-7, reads EAGVAQSPRYKIIEKRQSVAFWCNPISGHATLYWYQQILGQGPKLLIQFQNNGVVDDSQLPKDRFSAERLKGVDSTLKIQPAKLEDSAVYLCASDLVYEQYFGPGTRLTVT.